Below, one TCR beta chain is given with its context. The sample belongs to a study of early T cells in non-severe SARS-CoV-2 infection. Study at large: Sequencing input comprised bulk RNA from unsorted whole blood; chain pairing was not available.

CDR1 and CDR2 (germline): SNHLY, FYNNEI. The CDR3 has 15 amino acids. Trimming removed 7 bases at V and 5 bases at J, with 18 bases between. Individually, cDNA molecules had unique molecular identifiers attached to them. TCRdb re-analysed the 5' RACE reads in MiXCR, keeping a single row per CDR3 protein. The sample shows more than 70,000 distinct CDR3 sequences, roughly 10% of them seen only once. The sequence was obtained from an adult who was a healthcare worker with PCR-confirmed SARS-CoV-2 infection or an uninfected control (not recorded which). Sequences were derived from whole blood, sampled at baseline. V and J are TRBV2 and TRBJ2-1, with D possibly being TRBD1 (5 bases). Written as DNA, the CDR3 is TGTGCCAGCAACTTTGACAGACGTTTTAACAATGAGCAGTTCTTC. Protein product: CASNFDRRFNNEQFF.